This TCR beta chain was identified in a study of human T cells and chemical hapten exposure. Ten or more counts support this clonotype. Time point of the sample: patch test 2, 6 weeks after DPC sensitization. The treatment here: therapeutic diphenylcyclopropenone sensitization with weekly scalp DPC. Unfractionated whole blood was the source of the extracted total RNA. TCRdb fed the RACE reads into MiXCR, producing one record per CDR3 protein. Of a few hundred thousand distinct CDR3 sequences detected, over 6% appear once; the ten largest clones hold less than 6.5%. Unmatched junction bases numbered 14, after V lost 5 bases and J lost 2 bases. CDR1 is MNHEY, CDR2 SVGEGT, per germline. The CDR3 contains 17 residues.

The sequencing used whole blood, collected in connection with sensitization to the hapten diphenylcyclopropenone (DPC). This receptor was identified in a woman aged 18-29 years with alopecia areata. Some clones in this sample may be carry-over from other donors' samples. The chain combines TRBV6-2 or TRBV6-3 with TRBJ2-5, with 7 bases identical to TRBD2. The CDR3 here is CASSPRPGAGHQETQYF. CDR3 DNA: TGTGCCAGCAGTCCCCGACCGGGAGCGGGGCATCAAGAGACCCAGTACTTC.